This T cell receptor (beta chain) was sequenced for a study of neurological immune-mediated disorders. Across the whole study: There were about 35 multiple sclerosis patients; around 31 were relapsing-remitting and 3 were secondary progressive. Whole-study results and caveats: Levels of TCR clonal expansion peaked in HTLV-1-associated myelopathy and reached their lowest in multiple sclerosis, under those of healthy controls.

Concerning this clonotype itself: Its antigen is unknown. A much larger clonotype is one base distant, so this may be a read error. The conserved phenylalanine or tryptophan is not found at the CDR3 terminus, so this likely reflects a read error.

Trimming left V 3 bases short and J 4 bases short, with 18 bases between. This CDR3 has 17 residues. From 15-18 subjects, every sequencing run obtained over 200 million TCR-beta sequences. MiXCR was run by TCRdb on the 5' RACE reads, yielding one entry per CDR3 protein. The sample holds about 35,000 distinct CDR3 sequences; 3% to 4.5% are singletons and the top ten take roughly 2%. Sequenced material: PBMCs. The chain employs TRBV12-3 or TRBV12-4 and TRBJ2-2, with D unclear. The receptor comes from a man aged 25-45 years with multiple sclerosis. CDR3 in amino acids: CASSFNTFLRSTGELFI. In DNA, the CDR3 is TGTGCCAGCAGTTTTAACACCTTCTTGCGAAGCACCGGGGAGCTGTTTATT.